Listed below are T cell receptor beta chains from one sample, sequenced in a study of shared clonotypes between healthy human individuals. Profiled with immunoSEQ multiplex PCR; TCRdb holds only in-frame clones, not every one. The table includes about 700,000 clones, about 90% detected once. The sample taken for sequencing was naive CD8+ T cells sorted from blood. Receptors originate from a man aged 25 to 40 in good health. The CDR3 runs from the conserved cysteine through the conserved F or W. A clone size is listed for some rows: how often the clone was seen (once, few, many), or a class if it is expanded.

TRBJ2-1,TRBV9,.,CASSVASNEQFF
TRBJ2-2,TRBV5-4,.,CASSLARNTGELFF
TRBJ2-1,TRBV18,.,CASSRGTGGLNEQFF
TRBJ2-1,TRBV7-9,.,CASSLPGTLKEQFF
TRBJ2-1,TRBV6-4,.,CASSDTPGLVQFF
.,TRBV7-7,.,CASSLAHPGTDGKSSYEQYF
TRBJ2-1,TRBV28,.,CATRSVNEQFF
TRBJ2-6,TRBV30,.,CAWSVSEPGSGANVLTF
TRBJ2-7,TRBV29-1,.,CSVELAGARSSYEQYF
TRBJ2-7,TRBV27,few,CASSLLPLHEQYF
TRBJ2-1,TRBV27,.,CASSDTTRQGPYNEQFF
TRBJ2-1,TRBV7-9,.,CASSLDSGLASSEQFF
TRBJ1-5,TRBV9,.,CASSVAGGRNQPQHF
TRBJ2-7,TRBV10-1,.,CASISGKASGEVTYEQYF
TRBJ2-2,TRBV6-5,once,CASSYREANTGELFF
TRBJ1-1,TRBV27,.,CASSLSRGRTEAFF
TRBJ2-1,TRBV27,.,CASRTLAAIYNEQFF
TRBJ2-3,TRBV19,once,CASSIGPGADTQYF
TRBJ2-1,TRBV29-1,.,CSVEPASGSVRVYNEQFF
TRBJ1-2,TRBV7-9,.,CASTGSGTQSLPNYGYTF
TRBJ2-1,TRBV4-3,.,CASSQDGVAGNNEQFF
TRBJ2-7,TRBV7-9,.,CASTGDRWDEQYF
TRBJ2-2,TRBV6-6,once,CASGPNTGELFF
TRBJ2-7,TRBV27,.,CASSLSGSDAYEQYF
TRBJ2-2,TRBV30,.,CAWSDTGELFF
TRBJ1-1,TRBV9,.,CASSVGFYMNTEAFF
TRBJ1-1,TRBV11-2,.,CASSSPGGQIEAFF
TRBJ2-1,TRBV27,.,CASSARTGNYNEQFF
TRBJ2-7,TRBV23-1,.,CASSHWCRYYEQYF
TRBJ2-3,TRBV4-1,.,CASSQGLAGLADTQYF
TRBJ2-7,TRBV11-2,.,CASSLAGTSGSRYEQYF
TRBJ1-2,TRBV30,.,CAWSVRGDLYGYTF
TRBJ2-2,TRBV10-2,.,CASSGTHPPNTGELFF
TRBJ2-1,TRBV27,.,CASSLYASYNEQFF
TRBJ2-7,TRBV14,.,CASSHDSGTPYEQYF
TRBJ2-1,TRBV11-2,.,CASSQLLAGDYNEQFF
TRBJ2-7,TRBV7-6,.,CASSLDWGTNEQYF
TRBJ2-7,TRBV27,.,CASSQIGGLAGREQYF
TRBJ2-5,TRBV18,.,CASSPRPNSGTETQYF
TRBJ2-5,TRBV2,.,CASSVPGPRVKQETQYF
TRBJ1-5,TRBV19,.,CASSTNIGRPDQPQHF
TRBJ1-2,TRBV19,.,CASGLDYGYTF
TRBJ1-1,TRBV25-1,.,CASSPQVFTEAFF
TRBJ2-7,TRBV5-4,once,CASSPSGGGDEQYF
TRBJ2-7,TRBV9,.,CASSGPGHQDYEQYF
TRBJ2-5,TRBV7-2,.,CASSSFATSGGRETQYF
TRBJ2-7,TRBV4-2,.,CASSQERGGTYEQYF
TRBJ1-1,TRBV25-1,.,CASSGRDRGENTEAFF
TRBJ2-1,TRBV27,.,CASSLDRSYNEQFF
TRBJ1-4,TRBV5-6,.,CASSLPPFTGTGDEKLFF
TRBJ2-3,TRBV29-1,.,CSVVPVLSTDTQYF
TRBJ2-3,TRBV4-1,.,CASGPGTSGTDTQYF
TRBJ1-5,TRBV7-6,.,CASSLARDQPQHF
TRBJ2-1,TRBV28,once,CASSLRRTGYNEQFF
TRBJ1-5,TRBV7-8,.,CASSSTGSNQPQHF
TRBJ2-5,TRBV7-9,.,CASSPRDRHGETQYF
TRBJ2-7,TRBV28,.,CASSLSQSYEQYF